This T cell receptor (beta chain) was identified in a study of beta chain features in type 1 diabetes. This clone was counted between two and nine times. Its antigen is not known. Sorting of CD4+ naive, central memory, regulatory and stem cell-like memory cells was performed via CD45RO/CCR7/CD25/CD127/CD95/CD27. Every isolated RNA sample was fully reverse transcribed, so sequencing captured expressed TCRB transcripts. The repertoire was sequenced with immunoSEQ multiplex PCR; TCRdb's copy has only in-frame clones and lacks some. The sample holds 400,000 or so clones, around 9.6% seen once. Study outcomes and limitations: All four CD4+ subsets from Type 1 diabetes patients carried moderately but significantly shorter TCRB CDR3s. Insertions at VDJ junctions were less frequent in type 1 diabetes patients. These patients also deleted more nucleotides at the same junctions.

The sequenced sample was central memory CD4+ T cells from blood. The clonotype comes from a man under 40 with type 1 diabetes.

The CDR3 DNA is TGTGCCAGCAGCTTAGTTTTAGCAGATACGCAGTATTTT. Its translation: CASSLVLADTQYF. The rearrangement links TRBV11-1 to TRBJ2-3, with unresolved D. Deletions cut 1 base from V and 4 bases from J, with 6 bases between. The germline V gene encodes CDR1 SGHAT and CDR2 FQDESV (reference sequence). The CDR3 is 13 residues long. Full variable domain (missing parts from reference TRBV11-1 and TRBJ2-3): EAEVAQSPRYKITEKSQAVAFWCDPISGHATLYWYRQILGQGPELLVQFQDESVVDDSQLPKDRFSAERLKGVDSTLKIQPAELGDSAMYLCASSLVLADTQYFGPGTRLTVL.